The entry that follows covers one T cell receptor (beta chain) sequence. Its target is unknown. These data are taken from a study of cytomegalovirus exposure and HLA in healthy donors. Study-level results: As immune exposure information, only CMV serostatus was available. With further analysis later on, most CMV-associated TCR beta chains appeared HLA-restricted. Researchers reportedly found TCR beta sequences accurately predicted most subjects' HLA-A and HLA-B alleles.

Per the germline V gene, CDR1 is SEHNR and CDR2 is FQNEAQ (reference sequence). This CDR3 is built from 17 residues. V lost 5 bases, J lost 7 bases, and 17 bases stayed unmatched. 60 Vbeta and 13 Jbeta primers were used in PCR. TCRdb keeps only in-frame clones here, not all; method: immunoSEQ multiplex PCR. The table shows some 150,000 clones, with approximately 75% occurring only once. The TCR sequence derives from a man aged 30 to 45 in good health and CMV-seropositive. The chain joins TRBV7-9 to TRBJ1-2, with TRBD1 matching 9 bases. The specimen was PBMCs. The CDR3: CASSTKAQGAFSSGYTF. The CDR3 nucleotides read TGTGCCAGCAGCACCAAGGCACAGGGGGCTTTCTCGTCTGGCTACACCTTC.